This is a list of T cell receptor beta chains from one sample in a study. TCRdb reprocessed the multiplex PCR reads via MiXCR and lists one record per CDR3 protein. The sample includes a few hundred distinct CDR3 sequences, 6% to 8% of them seen just once. Input material: tumor-infiltrating Tregs sorted from the breast tumor. The receptors come from a female donor with breast cancer. CDR3s include the opening cysteine and the closing phenylalanine or tryptophan. D genes are given only for firm matches. Clone size is given for some rows only: seen once, a few or many times, or a class if the clone is expanded.

>-|TRBJ1-2|many|TRBV12-3/TRBV12-4
TGTGCCAGCAGTCCCACACGAGAAGGCTATGGCTACACCTTC
CASSPTREGYGYTF
>-|TRBJ1-2|medium-sized|TRBV12-3/TRBV12-4
TGTGCCAGCAGTTTATCCGGCAGGGAGGTAGACTATGGCTACACCTTC
CASSLSGREVDYGYTF
>TRBD1|TRBJ1-2|many|TRBV12-3/TRBV12-4
TGTGCCAGCGGGACAGCTAATGGCTACACCTTC
CASGTANGYTF
>-|TRBJ1-2|medium-sized|TRBV12-3/TRBV12-4
TGTGCCAGCAGTCCTCAGGGAGCGGACTATGGCTACACCTTC
CASSPQGADYGYTF
>-|TRBJ1-2|medium-sized|TRBV12-3/TRBV12-4
TGTGCCAGCAGTGGAGCAAACTATGGCTACACCTTC
CASSGANYGYTF
>-|TRBJ1-2|medium-sized|TRBV12-3/TRBV12-4
TGTGCCAGCAGTTTATTAGGGGACTATGGCTACACCTTC
CASSLLGDYGYTF
>-|TRBJ1-2|few|TRBV12-3/TRBV12-4
TGTGCCAGCAGTTTAGGTACAGGATATGGCTACACCTTC
CASSLGTGYGYTF
>-|TRBJ1-2|medium-sized|TRBV12-3/TRBV12-4
TGTGCCAGCAGTTTAGTAGGAGCAAGGGGCTACACCTTC
CASSLVGARGYTF
>TRBD1|TRBJ1-2|-|TRBV12-3/TRBV12-4
TGTGCCAGCAGTGCGTCCGGGACAGGAGGCTATGGCTACACCTTC
CASSASGTGGYGYTF
>TRBD1|TRBJ1-2|large|TRBV12-3/TRBV12-4
TGTGCCAGCAGGCCCGGACAGGGAGTAGGCTACACCTTC
CASRPGQGVGYTF
>TRBD1|TRBJ1-2|-|TRBV12-3/TRBV12-4
TGTGCCAGCAGTTTAGGCGGACAGGGAGCGAGCTACACCTTC
CASSLGGQGASYTF
>-|TRBJ1-2|large|TRBV12-3/TRBV12-4
TGTGCCAGCACCGGTCGGCTAGGGAGGGGACCGAAGCGGGGCTACACCTTC
CASTGRLGRGPKRGYTF
>-|TRBJ1-2|large|TRBV12-3/TRBV12-4
TGTGCCAGCAGTTTTAGTGCCGGACAGGGCTACACCTTC
CASSFSAGQGYTF
>-|TRBJ1-2|-|TRBV12-3/TRBV12-4
TGTGCCAGCAGTATCGGACGCCTAAACTATGGCTACACCTTC
CASSIGRLNYGYTF
>-|TRBJ1-2|many|TRBV12-3/TRBV12-4
TGTGCCAGCAGTCCTCAGAGGGCGGACTATGGCTACACCTTC
CASSPQRADYGYTF
>-|TRBJ1-2|many|TRBV12-3/TRBV12-4
TGTGCCAGCATTACCGGGACGTCGAGTGGCTACACCTTC
CASITGTSSGYTF
>-|TRBJ1-2|large|TRBV12-3/TRBV12-4
TGTGCCAGCAGCACCCGGGACTCGGAGGGTGGCTACACCTTC
CASSTRDSEGGYTF
>-|TRBJ1-2|-|TRBV12-3/TRBV12-4
TGTGCCAGCACCCTCAGGACGGGAGCTAACTATGGCTACACCTTC
CASTLRTGANYGYTF
>-|TRBJ1-2|large|TRBV12-3/TRBV12-4
TGTGCCATTCCAAAGGGTACAGGGATCTATGGCTACACCTTC
CAIPKGTGIYGYTF
>-|TRBJ1-2|large|TRBV12-3/TRBV12-4
TGTGCCAGCACCGGGGTTAACTATGGCTACACCTTC
CASTGVNYGYTF
>-|TRBJ1-2|large|TRBV12-3/TRBV12-4
TGTGCCAGCAGTTTAGTACCCAGGGGTAACTATGGCTACACCTTC
CASSLVPRGNYGYTF
>-|TRBJ1-2|large|TRBV12-3/TRBV12-4
TGTGCCAGCAGCCTAACAGGCCACTATGGCTACACCTTC
CASSLTGHYGYTF
>-|TRBJ1-2|many|TRBV12-3/TRBV12-4
TGTGCCAGCAGTTTACCAGGGCGGGACTATGGCTACACCTTC
CASSLPGRDYGYTF
>TRBD1|TRBJ1-2|medium-sized|TRBV12-3/TRBV12-4
TGTGCCAGCACTCACAGGGGAGGTGGCTACACCTTC
CASTHRGGGYTF
>-|TRBJ1-2|medium-sized|TRBV12-3/TRBV12-4
TGTGCCAGCAGTTTCCAGTGGGGTGGCTACACCTTC
CASSFQWGGYTF
>-|TRBJ1-2|large|TRBV12-3/TRBV12-4
TGTGCCAGCAGTCTCGTTGGGATAAGAGGGGATGTTAGCTATGGCTACACCTTC
CASSLVGIRGDVSYGYTF
>TRBD1|TRBJ1-2|once|TRBV12-3/TRBV12-4
TGTGCCAGCAGTCGGACAGGGAGCTATGGCTACACCTTC
CASSRTGSYGYTF
>-|TRBJ1-2|medium-sized|TRBV12-3/TRBV12-4
TGTGCCAGCAGTTTCGGACCACTTGACTATGGCTACACCTTC
CASSFGPLDYGYTF
>TRBD1|TRBJ1-2|hyperexpanded|TRBV12-3/TRBV12-4
TGTGCCAGCAGGACCGGACAGGGAGCGAGCTACACCTTC
CASRTGQGASYTF
>-|TRBJ1-2|medium-sized|TRBV12-3/TRBV12-4
TGTGCCAGCAGCCGACAGCTCTATGGCTACACCTTC
CASSRQLYGYTF
>-|TRBJ1-2|large|TRBV12-3/TRBV12-4
TGTGCCAGCAGTTTGGGCGGCGACTATGGCTACACCTTC
CASSLGGDYGYTF
>TRBD1|TRBJ1-2|-|TRBV12-3/TRBV12-4
TGTGCCAGCACTTGGACAGGGCGTAACTATGGCTACACCTTC
CASTWTGRNYGYTF
>-|TRBJ1-2|medium-sized|TRBV12-3/TRBV12-4
TGTGCCAGCAGTTTTCAGGAATCCATCTATGGCTACACCTTC
CASSFQESIYGYTF
>-|TRBJ1-2|large|TRBV12-3/TRBV12-4
TGTGCCAGCAGTCCACACAGAAGCTATGGCTACACCTTC
CASSPHRSYGYTF
>-|TRBJ1-2|many|TRBV12-3/TRBV12-4
TGTGCCAGCAGCCTCTCCGGCAGGGGTCGCAACAGCTATGGCTACACCTTC
CASSLSGRGRNSYGYTF
>-|TRBJ1-2|many|TRBV12-3/TRBV12-4
TGTGCCAGCAAAGAGGGCCAGGGCTACACCTTC
CASKEGQGYTF
>-|TRBJ1-2|medium-sized|TRBV12-5
TGTGCTAGTGGTTTGAGTAGGGGTTTGGGCTATGGCTACACCTTC
CASGLSRGLGYGYTF
>-|TRBJ1-2|many|TRBV12-3/TRBV12-4
TGTGCCAGCAGTTTAGCGCGGGTGATCTATGGCTACACCTTC
CASSLARVIYGYTF
>TRBD1|TRBJ1-2|many|TRBV12-3/TRBV12-4
TGTGCCAGCAGTCTAGGGGACAGAGCTAACTATGGCTACACCTTC
CASSLGDRANYGYTF
>TRBD1|TRBJ1-2|large|TRBV12-3/TRBV12-4
TGTGCCAGCAGTTTTACGACAGGGGACTATGGCTACACCTTC
CASSFTTGDYGYTF
>-|TRBJ1-2|large|TRBV12-3/TRBV12-4
TGTGCCAGCAGTAAGCAGGGCGGCTATGGCTACACCTTC
CASSKQGGYGYTF
>TRBD1|TRBJ1-2|hyperexpanded|TRBV12-3/TRBV12-4
TGTGCCAGCAGTGGGGACAGCTATGGCTACACCTTC
CASSGDSYGYTF
>TRBD1|TRBJ1-2|-|TRBV12-3/TRBV12-4
TGTGCCAGCAGTTTAGCCGGGACAGGGTACTATGGCTACACCTTC
CASSLAGTGYYGYTF
>TRBD1|TRBJ1-2|-|TRBV12-3/TRBV12-4
TGTGCCAGCAGACACGGGACAGGACACTATGGCTACACCTTC
CASRHGTGHYGYTF
>-|TRBJ1-2|many|TRBV12-3/TRBV12-4
TGTGCCAGCCGCCCGGGGTTGGACTATGGCTACACCTTC
CASRPGLDYGYTF
>-|TRBJ1-2|large|TRBV12-3/TRBV12-4
TGTGCCAGCGAAGGAAGGGACTATGGCTACACCTTC
CASEGRDYGYTF
>-|TRBJ1-2|medium-sized|TRBV12-3/TRBV12-4
TGTGCCAGCAGTTTACGGACGGCTATCTATGGCTACACCTTC
CASSLRTAIYGYTF
>TRBD1|TRBJ1-2|large|TRBV12-3/TRBV12-4
TGTGCCAGCACCAGGGGACAGGGGAGTCACGGCTACACCTTC
CASTRGQGSHGYTF
>TRBD1|TRBJ1-2|few|TRBV12-3/TRBV12-4
TGTGCCAGCAGCCCGGGACAGGGAGCGAGCTACACCTTC
CASSPGQGASYTF
>TRBD1|TRBJ1-2|large|TRBV12-3/TRBV12-4
TGTGCCAGCAGTTTAGCGTGGAGGACAGGGGAGGGCTACACCTTC
CASSLAWRTGEGYTF
>-|TRBJ1-2|many|TRBV12-3/TRBV12-4
TGTGCCAGCAGTCCATCTGCAGGGTTGGGCTACACCTTC
CASSPSAGLGYTF
>-|TRBJ1-2|medium-sized|TRBV12-3/TRBV12-4
TGTGCCAGCAGTTTAGCGGCAGGGATGGGCTACACCTTC
CASSLAAGMGYTF
>TRBD1|TRBJ1-2|hyperexpanded|TRBV12-3/TRBV12-4
TGTGCCAGCAGCTGGACAGGACACTATGGCTACACCTTC
CASSWTGHYGYTF
>TRBD1|TRBJ1-2|many|TRBV12-3/TRBV12-4
TGTGCCAGCAGTCCGCCGGGACAGAGAGTCTATGGCTACACCTTC
CASSPPGQRVYGYTF
>TRBD1|TRBJ1-2|once|TRBV12-3/TRBV12-4
TGTGCCAGCAGCTATACGGGACAGGGGTACTATGGCTACACCTTC
CASSYTGQGYYGYTF